This T cell receptor beta chain was captured in a study of T cell responses to AZD1222 COVID-19 vaccine. Study findings and constraints: There were mostly white British donors and more females than males, and clonal diversity was possibly underestimated. Dominant at 160-218 and 743-854, vaccine-associated CD4 TCRs also spanned spike.

Method: immunoSEQ multiplex PCR; TCRdb's copy keeps in-frame clones and lacks some. The sample carries about 120,000 clones, roughly nine tenths recorded once. Worth noting for this clone: Its antigen is not identified.

The V end was cut by 1 base, the J end by 0 bases, with 4 bases between. From germline, CDR1 is SGHAT and CDR2 FQDESV (reference sequence). The CDR3 sequence is 14 residues long. The chain recombines TRBV11-1 with TRBJ1-3; D is undetermined. This specimen consisted of peripheral blood, obtained on day 0 of AZD1222 vaccination. The source is an adult in good health. The CDR3 bases are TGTGCCAGCAGCTTAGTTGACTCTGGAAACACCATATATTTT. It specifies CASSLVDSGNTIYF.